This T cell receptor (beta chain) was captured by sequencing in a study of T cell repertoires in cytomegalovirus infection. Overall study: Both CMV infection and a matching HLA type were indicated by public TCR beta signatures.

TCRdb itself ran the reads through MiXCR, one entry per CDR3 protein. Among approximately 730,000 distinct CDR3 sequences listed, approximately 32% were seen once. This clonotype came up a few times. Its specificity is not known. Trimming took 2 bases from V and 7 from J, leaving 20 bases between them. This CDR3 is built from 17 residues. CDR1 is MNHEY, CDR2 SVGAGI, per germline. The V and J genes are TRBV6-5 and TRBJ2-2, with D perhaps TRBD1 (5 bases). The sequencing here drew on cultured CD8+ T cells from PBMCs, taken from culture after CMV antigen stimulation. The receptor's source is a human donor in good health (CMV status not recorded). Some clones in this sample may be carry-over from other donors' samples. CDR3 region: CASSYHLFDRRNGELFF. As DNA, the CDR3 is TGTGCCAGCAGTTACCACCTATTCGACAGAAGGAACGGGGAGCTGTTTTTT.